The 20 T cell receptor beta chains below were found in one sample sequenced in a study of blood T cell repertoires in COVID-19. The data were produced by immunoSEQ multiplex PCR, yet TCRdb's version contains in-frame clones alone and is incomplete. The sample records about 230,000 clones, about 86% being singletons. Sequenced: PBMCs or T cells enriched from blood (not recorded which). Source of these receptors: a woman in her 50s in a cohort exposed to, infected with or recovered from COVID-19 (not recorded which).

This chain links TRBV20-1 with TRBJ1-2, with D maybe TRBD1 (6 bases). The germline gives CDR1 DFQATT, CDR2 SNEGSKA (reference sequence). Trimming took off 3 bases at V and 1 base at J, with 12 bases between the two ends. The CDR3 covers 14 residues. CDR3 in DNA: TGCAGTGCTAGTCTGACAGGCCTTAACTATGGCTACACCTTC. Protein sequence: CSASLTGLNYGYTF.

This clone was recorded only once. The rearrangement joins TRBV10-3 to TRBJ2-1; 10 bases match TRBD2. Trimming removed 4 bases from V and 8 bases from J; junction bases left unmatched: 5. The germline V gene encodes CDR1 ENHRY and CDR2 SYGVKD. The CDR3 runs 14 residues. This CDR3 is CAISGSGGRDEQFF. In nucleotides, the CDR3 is TGTGCCATCAGTGGTAGCGGGGGGCGGGATGAGCAGTTCTTC.

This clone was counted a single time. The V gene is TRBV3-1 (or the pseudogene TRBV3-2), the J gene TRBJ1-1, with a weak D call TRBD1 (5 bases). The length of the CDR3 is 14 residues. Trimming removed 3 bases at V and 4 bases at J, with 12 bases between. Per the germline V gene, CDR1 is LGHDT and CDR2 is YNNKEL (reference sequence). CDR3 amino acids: CASSQAGRGTEAFF. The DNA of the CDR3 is TGTGCCAGCAGCCAGGCAGGGAGGGGCACTGAAGCTTTCTTT.

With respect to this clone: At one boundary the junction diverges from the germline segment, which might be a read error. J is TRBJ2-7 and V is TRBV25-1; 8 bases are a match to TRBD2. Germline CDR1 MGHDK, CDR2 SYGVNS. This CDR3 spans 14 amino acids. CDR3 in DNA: TGTGCCAGCAGGGCGAGCGGGGGCTCCCACGAGCAGTACTTC. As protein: CASRASGGSHEQYF.

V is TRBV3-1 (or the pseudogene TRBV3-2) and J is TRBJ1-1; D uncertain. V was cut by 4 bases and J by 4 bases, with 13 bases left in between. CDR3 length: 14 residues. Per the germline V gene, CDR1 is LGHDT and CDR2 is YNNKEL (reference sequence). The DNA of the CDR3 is TGTGCCAGCAGCCGCCCGGGGAGTGTCACTGAAGCTTTCTTT. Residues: CASSRPGSVTEAFF.

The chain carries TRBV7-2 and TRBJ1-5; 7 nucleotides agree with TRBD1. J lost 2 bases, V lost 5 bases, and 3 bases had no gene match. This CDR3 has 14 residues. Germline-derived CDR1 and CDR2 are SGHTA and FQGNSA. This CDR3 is CASSRGTGNQPQHF. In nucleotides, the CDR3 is TGTGCCAGCAGCAGAGGGACAGGCAATCAGCCCCAGCATTTT.

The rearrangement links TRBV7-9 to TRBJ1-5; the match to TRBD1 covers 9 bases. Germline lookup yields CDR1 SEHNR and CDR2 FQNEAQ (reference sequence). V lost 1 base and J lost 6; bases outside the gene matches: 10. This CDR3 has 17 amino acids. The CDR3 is CASSLEIGGQGIQPQHF. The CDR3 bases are TGTGCCAGCAGCTTAGAGATTGGGGGACAGGGTATTCAGCCCCAGCATTTT.

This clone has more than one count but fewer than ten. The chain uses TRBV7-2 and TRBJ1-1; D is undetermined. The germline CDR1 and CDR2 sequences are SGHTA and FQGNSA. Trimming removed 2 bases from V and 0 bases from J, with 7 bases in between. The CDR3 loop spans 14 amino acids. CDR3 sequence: CASSLQIMNTEAFF. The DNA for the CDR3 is TGTGCCAGCAGCTTACAGATCATGAACACTGAAGCTTTCTTT.

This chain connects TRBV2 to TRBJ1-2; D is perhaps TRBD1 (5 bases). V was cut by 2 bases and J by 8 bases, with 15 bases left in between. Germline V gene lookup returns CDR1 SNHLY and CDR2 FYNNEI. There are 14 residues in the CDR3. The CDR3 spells CASSEMYPGNGYTF. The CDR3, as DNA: TGTGCCAGCAGTGAAATGTACCCAGGGAACGGCTACACCTTC.

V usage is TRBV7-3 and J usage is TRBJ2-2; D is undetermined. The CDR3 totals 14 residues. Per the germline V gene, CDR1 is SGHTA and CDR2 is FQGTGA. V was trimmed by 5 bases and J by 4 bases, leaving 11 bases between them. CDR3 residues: CASSPSVSTGELFF. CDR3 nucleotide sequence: TGTGCCAGCAGCCCCTCCGTGTCCACCGGGGAGCTGTTTTTT.

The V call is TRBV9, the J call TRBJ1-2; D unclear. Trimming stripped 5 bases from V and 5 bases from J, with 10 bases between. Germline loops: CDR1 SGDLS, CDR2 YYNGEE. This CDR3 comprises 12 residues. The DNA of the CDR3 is TGTGCCAGCAGTACGGTGCCTTATGGCTACACCTTC. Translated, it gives CASSTVPYGYTF.

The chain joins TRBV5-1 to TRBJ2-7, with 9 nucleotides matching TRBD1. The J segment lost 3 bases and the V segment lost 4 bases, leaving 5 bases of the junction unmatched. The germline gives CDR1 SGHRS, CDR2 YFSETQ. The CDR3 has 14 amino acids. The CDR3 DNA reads TGCGCCAGCAGCGCACAGGGGGCCCTCTACGAGCAGTACTTC. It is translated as CASSAQGALYEQYF.

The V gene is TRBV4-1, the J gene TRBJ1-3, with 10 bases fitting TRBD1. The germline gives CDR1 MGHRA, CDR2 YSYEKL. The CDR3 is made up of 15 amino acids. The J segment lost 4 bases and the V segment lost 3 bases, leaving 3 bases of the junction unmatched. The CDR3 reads CASSHGTGEGNTIYF. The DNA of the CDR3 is TGCGCCAGCAGCCACGGGACAGGGGAGGGAAACACCATATATTTT.

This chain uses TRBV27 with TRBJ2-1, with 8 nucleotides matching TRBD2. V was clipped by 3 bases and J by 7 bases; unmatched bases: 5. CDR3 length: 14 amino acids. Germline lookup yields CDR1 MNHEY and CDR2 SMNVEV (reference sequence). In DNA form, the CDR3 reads TGTGCCAGCAGTTTTGGTCTAGCGGGTAATGAGCAGTTCTTC. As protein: CASSFGLAGNEQFF.

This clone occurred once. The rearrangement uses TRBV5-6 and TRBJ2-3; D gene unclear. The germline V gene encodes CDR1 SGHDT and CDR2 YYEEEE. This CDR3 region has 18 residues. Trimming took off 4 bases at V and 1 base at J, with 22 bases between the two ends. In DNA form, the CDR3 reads TGTGCCAGCAGCAGAGTTGCCTGGGTCAGCGAGGGCACAGATACGCAGTATTTT. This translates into CASSRVAWVSEGTDTQYF.

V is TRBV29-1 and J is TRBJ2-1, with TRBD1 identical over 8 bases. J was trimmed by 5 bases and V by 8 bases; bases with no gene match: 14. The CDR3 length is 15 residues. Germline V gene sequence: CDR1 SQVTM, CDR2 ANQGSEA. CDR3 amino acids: CSTDLGTGGDNEQFF. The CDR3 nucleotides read TGCAGCACGGACCTTGGGACAGGTGGAGACAATGAGCAGTTCTTC.

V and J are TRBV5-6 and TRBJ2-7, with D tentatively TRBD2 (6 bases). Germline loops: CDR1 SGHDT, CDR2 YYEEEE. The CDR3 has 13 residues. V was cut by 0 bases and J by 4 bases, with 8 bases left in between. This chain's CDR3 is CASSLAGRYEQYF. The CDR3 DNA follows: TGTGCCAGCAGCTTGGCAGGGAGGTACGAGCAGTACTTC.

The CDR3 DNA reads TGTGCCAGCAGCTTTGACAGGGGAAATTCACCCCTCCACTTT. Its protein product is CASSFDRGNSPLHF. The chain recombines TRBV5-4 with TRBJ1-6; 8 bases map to TRBD1. Unmatched junction bases numbered 2, after V lost 2 bases and J lost 7 bases. The germline gives CDR1 SGHNT, CDR2 YYREEE (reference sequence). This CDR3 spans 14 amino acids.

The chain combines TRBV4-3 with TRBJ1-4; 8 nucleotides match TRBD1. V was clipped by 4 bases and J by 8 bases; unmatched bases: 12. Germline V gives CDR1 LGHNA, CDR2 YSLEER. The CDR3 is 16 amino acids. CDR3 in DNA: TGCGCCAGCAGCCCCTCTCCGGGACAGGCGGGGGAAAAACTGTTTTTT. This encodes CASSPSPGQAGEKLFF.

The CDR3 region has the DNA TGTGCCAGCAGCCAAACTCCGGACAGACGCACAGATACGCAGTATTTT. Its protein is CASSQTPDRRTDTQYF. The V gene is TRBV4-2, the J gene TRBJ2-3; D possibly corresponds to TRBD1 (6 bases). Germline V gene data show CDR1 as LGHNA and CDR2 as YNFKEQ. V lost 2 bases and J lost 1, with 13 bases in between. This CDR3 region has 16 residues.